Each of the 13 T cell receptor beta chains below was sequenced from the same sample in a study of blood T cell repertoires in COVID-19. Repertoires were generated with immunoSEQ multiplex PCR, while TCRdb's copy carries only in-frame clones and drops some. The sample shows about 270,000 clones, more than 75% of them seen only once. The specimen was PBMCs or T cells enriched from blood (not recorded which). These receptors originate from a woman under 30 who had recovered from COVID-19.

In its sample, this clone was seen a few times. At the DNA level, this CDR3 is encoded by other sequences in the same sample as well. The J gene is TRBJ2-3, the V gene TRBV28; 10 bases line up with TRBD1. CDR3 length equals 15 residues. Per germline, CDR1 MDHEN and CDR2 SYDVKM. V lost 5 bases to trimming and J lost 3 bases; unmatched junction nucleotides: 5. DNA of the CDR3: TGTGCCAGCAGTAAGAGGACAGGGGGAACAGATACGCAGTATTTT. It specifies CASSKRTGGTDTQYF.

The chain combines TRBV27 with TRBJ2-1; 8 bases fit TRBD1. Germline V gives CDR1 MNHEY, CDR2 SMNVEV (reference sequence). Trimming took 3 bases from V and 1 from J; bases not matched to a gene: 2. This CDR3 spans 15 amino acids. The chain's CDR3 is CASSLTGASYNEQFF. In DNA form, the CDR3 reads TGTGCCAGCAGTTTGACAGGGGCATCCTACAATGAGCAGTTCTTC.

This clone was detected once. The CDR3 coding sequence is TGTGCCTGGAGGATGATCTTCACTAACACTGAAGCTTTCTTT. As protein: CAWRMIFTNTEAFF. This chain connects TRBV30 to TRBJ1-1; no clear D. Germline V CDR1 and CDR2: GTSNPN, SVGIG (reference sequence). This CDR3 is built from 14 residues. V lost 3 bases, J lost 2 bases, and 13 bases lay in between.

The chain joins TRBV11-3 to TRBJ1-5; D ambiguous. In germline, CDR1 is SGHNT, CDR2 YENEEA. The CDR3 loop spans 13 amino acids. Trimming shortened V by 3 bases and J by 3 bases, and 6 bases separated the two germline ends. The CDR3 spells CASSLTYNQPQHF. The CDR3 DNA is TGTGCCAGCAGCTTGACATACAATCAGCCCCAGCATTTT.

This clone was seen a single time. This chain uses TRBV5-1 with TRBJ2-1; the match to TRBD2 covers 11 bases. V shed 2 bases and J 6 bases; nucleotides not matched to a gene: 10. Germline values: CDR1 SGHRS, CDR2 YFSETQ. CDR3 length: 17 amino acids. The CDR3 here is CASSFNSGGAGINEQFF. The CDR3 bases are TGCGCCAGCAGCTTCAATAGCGGGGGGGCCGGGATCAATGAGCAGTTCTTC.

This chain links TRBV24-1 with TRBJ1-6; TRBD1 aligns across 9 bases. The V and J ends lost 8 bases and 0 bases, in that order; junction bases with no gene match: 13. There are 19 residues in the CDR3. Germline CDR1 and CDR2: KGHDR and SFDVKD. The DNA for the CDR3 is TGTGCCACCACGGGACAGGGTTTTGGTTTCAGCTCCTATAATTCACCCCTCCACTTT. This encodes CATTGQGFGFSSYNSPLHF.

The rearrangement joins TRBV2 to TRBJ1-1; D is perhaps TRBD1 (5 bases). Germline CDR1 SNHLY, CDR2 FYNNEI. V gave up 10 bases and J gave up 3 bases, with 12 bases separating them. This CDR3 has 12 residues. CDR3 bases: TGTGCCAATCGACAGCTTCACACTGAAGCTTTCTTT. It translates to CANRQLHTEAFF.

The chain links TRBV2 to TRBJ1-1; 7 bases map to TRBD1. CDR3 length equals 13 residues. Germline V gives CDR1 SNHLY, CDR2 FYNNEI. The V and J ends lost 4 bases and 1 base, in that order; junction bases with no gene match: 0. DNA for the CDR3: TGTGCCAGCAGTGGGGACAGGAACACTGAAGCTTTCTTT. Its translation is CASSGDRNTEAFF.

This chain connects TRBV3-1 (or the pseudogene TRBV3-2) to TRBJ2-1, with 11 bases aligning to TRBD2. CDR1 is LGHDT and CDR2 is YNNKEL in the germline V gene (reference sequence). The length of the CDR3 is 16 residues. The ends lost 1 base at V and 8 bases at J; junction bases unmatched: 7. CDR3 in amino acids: CASSQATLAGGDEQFF. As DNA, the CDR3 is TGTGCCAGCAGCCAAGCGACTCTAGCGGGGGGAGATGAGCAGTTCTTC.

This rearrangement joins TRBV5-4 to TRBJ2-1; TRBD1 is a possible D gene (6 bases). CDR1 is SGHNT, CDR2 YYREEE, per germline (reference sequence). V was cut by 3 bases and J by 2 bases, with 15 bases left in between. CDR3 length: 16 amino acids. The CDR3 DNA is TGTGCCAGCAGCTCGAGACAGGAACTTCCCTACAATGAGCAGTTCTTC. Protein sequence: CASSSRQELPYNEQFF.

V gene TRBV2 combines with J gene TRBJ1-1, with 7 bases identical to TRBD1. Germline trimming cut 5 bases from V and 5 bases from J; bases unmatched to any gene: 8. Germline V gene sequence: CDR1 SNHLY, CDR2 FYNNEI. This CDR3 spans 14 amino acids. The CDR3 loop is CASSPTGERTEAFF. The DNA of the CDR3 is TGTGCCAGCAGTCCTACAGGGGAAAGGACTGAAGCTTTCTTT.

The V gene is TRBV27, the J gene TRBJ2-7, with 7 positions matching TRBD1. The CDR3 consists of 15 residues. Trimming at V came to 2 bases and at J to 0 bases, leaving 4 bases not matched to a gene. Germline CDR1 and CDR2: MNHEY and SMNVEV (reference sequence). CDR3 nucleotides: TGTGCCAGCAGTTTAACGGCAGGGGGCTCCTACGAGCAGTACTTC. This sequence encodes CASSLTAGGSYEQYF.

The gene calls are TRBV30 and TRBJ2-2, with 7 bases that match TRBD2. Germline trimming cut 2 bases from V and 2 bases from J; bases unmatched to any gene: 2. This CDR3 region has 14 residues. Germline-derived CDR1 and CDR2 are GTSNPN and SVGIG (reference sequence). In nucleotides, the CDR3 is TGTGCCTGGAGTAAGCGGGGTAACACCGGGGAGCTGTTTTTT. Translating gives CAWSKRGNTGELFF.